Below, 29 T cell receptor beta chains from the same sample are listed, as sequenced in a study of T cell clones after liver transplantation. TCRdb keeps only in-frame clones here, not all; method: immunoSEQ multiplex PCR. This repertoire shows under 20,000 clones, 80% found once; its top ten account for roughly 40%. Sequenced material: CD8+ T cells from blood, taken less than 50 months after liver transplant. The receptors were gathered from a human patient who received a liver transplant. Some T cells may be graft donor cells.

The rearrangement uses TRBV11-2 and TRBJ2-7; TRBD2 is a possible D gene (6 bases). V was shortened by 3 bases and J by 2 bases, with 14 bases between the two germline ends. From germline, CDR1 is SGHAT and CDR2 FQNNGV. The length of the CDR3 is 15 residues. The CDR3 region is CASSLVPERAYEQYF. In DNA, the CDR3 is TGTGCCAGCAGCTTGGTCCCTGAGCGGGCCTACGAGCAGTACTTC.

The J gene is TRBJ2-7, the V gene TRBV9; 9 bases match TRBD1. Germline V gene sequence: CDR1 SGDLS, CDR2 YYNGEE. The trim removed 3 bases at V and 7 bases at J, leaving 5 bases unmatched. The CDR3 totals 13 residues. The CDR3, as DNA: TGTGCCAGCAGCGCGGGACAGGGCATAGAGCAGTACTTC. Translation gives CASSAGQGIEQYF.

The CDR3 protein is CASKVGTNLLGANVLTF. DNA of the CDR3: TGTGCCAGCAAGGTGGGAACTAACCTCCTTGGGGCCAACGTCCTGACTTTC. The J gene is TRBJ2-6, the V gene TRBV11-2; D gene unclear. Trimming took off 7 bases at V and 3 bases at J, with 19 bases between the two ends. CDR1 and CDR2 from the germline V gene are SGHAT and FQNNGV. CDR3 size: 17 residues.

The CDR3 loop is CSVLGTGTGEQYF. In DNA form, the CDR3 reads TGCAGCGTTTTGGGGACAGGTACCGGCGAGCAGTACTTC. J is TRBJ2-7 and V is TRBV29-1; 8 bases are a match to TRBD1. The CDR3 is 13 residues long. Germline V lookup: CDR1 SQVTM, CDR2 ANQGSEA. Germline trimming cut 5 bases from V and 6 bases from J; bases unmatched to any gene: 9.

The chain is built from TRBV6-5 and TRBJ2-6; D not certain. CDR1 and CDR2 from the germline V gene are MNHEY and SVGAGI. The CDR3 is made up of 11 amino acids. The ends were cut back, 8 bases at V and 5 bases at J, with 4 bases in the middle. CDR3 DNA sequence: TGTGCCAGCCGGTGGGCCAACGTCCTGACTTTC. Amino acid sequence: CASRWANVLTF.

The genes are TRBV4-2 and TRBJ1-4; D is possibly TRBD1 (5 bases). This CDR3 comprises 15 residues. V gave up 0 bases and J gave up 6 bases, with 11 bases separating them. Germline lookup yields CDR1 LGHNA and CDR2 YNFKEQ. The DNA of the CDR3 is TGTGCCAGCAGCCAAGATTGGGGGGAATATGAAAAACTGTTTTTT. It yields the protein CASSQDWGEYEKLFF.

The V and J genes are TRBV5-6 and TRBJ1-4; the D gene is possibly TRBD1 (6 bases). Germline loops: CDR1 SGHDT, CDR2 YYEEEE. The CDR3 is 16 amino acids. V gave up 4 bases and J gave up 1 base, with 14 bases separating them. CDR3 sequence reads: CASSPDRRGTNEKLFF. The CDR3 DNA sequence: TGTGCCAGCAGCCCGGACAGACGGGGAACTAATGAAAAACTGTTTTTT.

Here the CDR3 DNA reads TGTGCCACCAGCTCAAAGGGAGCGGGGAGCTACGAGCAGTACTTC. Translating gives CATSSKGAGSYEQYF. The chain has TRBV15 and TRBJ2-7, with TRBD2 identical over 7 bases. In germline, CDR1 is LNHNV, CDR2 YYDKDF (reference sequence). CDR3 length: 15 amino acids. Germline trimming cut 5 bases from V and 3 bases from J; bases unmatched to any gene: 10.

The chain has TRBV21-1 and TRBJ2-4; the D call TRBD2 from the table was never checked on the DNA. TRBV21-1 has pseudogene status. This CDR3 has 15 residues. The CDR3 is CASSKGGVTKNIQYF. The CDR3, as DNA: TGTGCCAGCAGCAAAGGGGGGGTGACCAAAAACATTCAGTACTTC.

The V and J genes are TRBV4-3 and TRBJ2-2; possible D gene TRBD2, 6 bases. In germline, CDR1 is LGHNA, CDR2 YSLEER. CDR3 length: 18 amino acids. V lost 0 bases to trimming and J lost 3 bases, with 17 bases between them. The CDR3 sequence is CASSQEGRGLTDTGELFF. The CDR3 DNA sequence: TGCGCCAGCAGCCAAGAAGGGCGGGGCCTCACGGACACCGGGGAGCTGTTTTTT.

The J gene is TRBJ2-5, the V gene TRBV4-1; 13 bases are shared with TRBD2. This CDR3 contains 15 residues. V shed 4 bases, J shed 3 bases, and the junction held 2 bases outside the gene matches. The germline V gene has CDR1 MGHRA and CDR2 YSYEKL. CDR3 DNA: TGCGCCAGCAGCCTCGGGACTAGCGGGGAAGAGACCCAGTACTTC. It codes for CASSLGTSGEETQYF.

DNA of the CDR3: TGTGCCAGCAGCCGAGGGACAGGTTATTACTACGAGCAGTACTTC. Amino acid sequence: CASSRGTGYYYEQYF. The chain couples TRBV5-6 to TRBJ2-7, with TRBD1 identical over 8 bases. CDR3 length equals 15 residues. From germline, CDR1 is SGHDT and CDR2 YYEEEE. The J segment lost 3 bases and the V segment lost 4 bases, leaving 9 bases of the junction unmatched.

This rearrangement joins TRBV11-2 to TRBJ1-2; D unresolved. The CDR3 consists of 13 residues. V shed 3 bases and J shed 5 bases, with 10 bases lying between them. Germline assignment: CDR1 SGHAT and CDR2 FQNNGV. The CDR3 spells CASSFSPIYGYTF. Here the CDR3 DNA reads TGTGCCAGCAGCTTCTCCCCCATATATGGCTACACCTTC. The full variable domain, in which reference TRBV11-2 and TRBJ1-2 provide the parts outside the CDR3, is EAGVAQSPRYKIIEKRQSVAFWCNPISGHATLYWYQQILGQGPKLLIQFQNNGVVDDSQLPKDRFSAERLKGVDSTLKIQPAKLEDSAVYLCASSFSPIYGYTFGSGTRLTVV.

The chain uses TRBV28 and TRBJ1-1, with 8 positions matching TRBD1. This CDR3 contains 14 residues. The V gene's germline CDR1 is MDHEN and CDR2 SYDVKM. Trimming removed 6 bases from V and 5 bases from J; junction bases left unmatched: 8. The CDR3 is CASSQDREETEAFF. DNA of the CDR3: TGTGCCAGCAGCCAGGACAGGGAGGAGACTGAAGCTTTCTTT.

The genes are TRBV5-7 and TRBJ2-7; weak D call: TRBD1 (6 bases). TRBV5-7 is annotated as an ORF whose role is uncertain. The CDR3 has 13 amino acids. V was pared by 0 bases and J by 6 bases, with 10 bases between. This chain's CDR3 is CASSLVGGTEQYF. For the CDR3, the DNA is TGTGCCAGCAGCTTGGTTGGGGGCACCGAGCAGTACTTC.

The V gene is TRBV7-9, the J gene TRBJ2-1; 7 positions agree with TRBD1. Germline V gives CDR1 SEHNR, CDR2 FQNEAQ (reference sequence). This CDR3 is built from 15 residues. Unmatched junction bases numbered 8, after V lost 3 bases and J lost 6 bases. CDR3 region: CASSLRGQVINEQFF. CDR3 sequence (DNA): TGTGCCAGCAGCTTGAGAGGACAGGTTATCAATGAGCAGTTCTTC.

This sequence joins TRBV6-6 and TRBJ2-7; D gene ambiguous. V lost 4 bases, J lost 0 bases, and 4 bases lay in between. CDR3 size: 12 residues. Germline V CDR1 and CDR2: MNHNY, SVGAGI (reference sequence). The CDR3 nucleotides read TGTGCCAGCAGTTCCGCCTCCTACGAGCAGTACTTC. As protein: CASSSASYEQYF.

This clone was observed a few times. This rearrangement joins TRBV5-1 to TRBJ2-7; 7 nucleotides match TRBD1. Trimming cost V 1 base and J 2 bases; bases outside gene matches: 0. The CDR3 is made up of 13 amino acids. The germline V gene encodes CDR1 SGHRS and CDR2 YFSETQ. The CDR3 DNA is TGCGCCAGCAGCTTGACAGGGGCCTACGAGCAGTACTTC. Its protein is CASSLTGAYEQYF. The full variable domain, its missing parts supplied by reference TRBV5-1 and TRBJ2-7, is KAGVTQTPRYLIKTRGQQVTLSCSPISGHRSVSWYQQTPGQGLQFLFEYFSETQRNKGNFPGRFSGRQFSNSRSEMNVSTLELGDSALYLCASSLTGAYEQYFGPGTRLTVT.

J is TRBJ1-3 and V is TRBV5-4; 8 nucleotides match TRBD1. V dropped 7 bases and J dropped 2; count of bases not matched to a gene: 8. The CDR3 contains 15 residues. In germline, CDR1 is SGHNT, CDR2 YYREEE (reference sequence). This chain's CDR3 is CASGDRGTPGNTIYF. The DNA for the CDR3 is TGTGCCAGCGGCGACAGGGGTACTCCTGGAAACACCATATATTTT.

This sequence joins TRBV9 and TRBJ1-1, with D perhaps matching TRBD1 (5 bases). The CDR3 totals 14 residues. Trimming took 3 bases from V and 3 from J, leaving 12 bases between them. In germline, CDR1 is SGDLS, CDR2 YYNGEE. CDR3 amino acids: CASSGTGADTEAFF. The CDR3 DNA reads TGTGCCAGCAGCGGAACCGGGGCGGACACTGAAGCTTTCTTT.

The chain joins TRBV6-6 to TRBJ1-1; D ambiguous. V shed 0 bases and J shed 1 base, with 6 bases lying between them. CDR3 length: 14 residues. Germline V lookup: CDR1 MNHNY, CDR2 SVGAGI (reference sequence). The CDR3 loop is CASSYSTENTEAFF. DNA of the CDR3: TGTGCCAGCAGTTACTCCACAGAGAACACTGAAGCTTTCTTT.

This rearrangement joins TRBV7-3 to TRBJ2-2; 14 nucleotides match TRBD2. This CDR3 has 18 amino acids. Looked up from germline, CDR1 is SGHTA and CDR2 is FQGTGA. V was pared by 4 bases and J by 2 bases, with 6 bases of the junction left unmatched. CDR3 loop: CASSSGLAGGFNTGELFF. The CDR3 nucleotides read TGTGCCAGCAGCTCCGGACTAGCGGGGGGCTTTAACACCGGGGAGCTGTTTTTT.

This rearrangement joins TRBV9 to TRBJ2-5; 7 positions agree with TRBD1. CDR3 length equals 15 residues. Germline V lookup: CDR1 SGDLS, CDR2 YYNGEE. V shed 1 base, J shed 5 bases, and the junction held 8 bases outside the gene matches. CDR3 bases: TGTGCCAGCAGCGTATTCCTAGGGGGCCGTGAGACCCAGTACTTC. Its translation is CASSVFLGGRETQYF.

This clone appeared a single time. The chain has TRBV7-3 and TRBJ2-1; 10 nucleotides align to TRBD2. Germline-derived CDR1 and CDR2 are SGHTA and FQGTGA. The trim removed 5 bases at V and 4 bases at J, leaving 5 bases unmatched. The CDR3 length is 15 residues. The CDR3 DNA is TGTGCCAGCAGCCGCACTAGCGGGGTATACAATGAGCAGTTCTTC. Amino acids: CASSRTSGVYNEQFF.

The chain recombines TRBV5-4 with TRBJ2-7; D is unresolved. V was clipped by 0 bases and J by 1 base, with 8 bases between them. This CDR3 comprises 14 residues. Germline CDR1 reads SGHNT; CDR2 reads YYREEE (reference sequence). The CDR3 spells CASSLAGPSYEQYF. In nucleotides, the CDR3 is TGTGCCAGCAGCTTGGCCGGGCCATCCTACGAGCAGTACTTC.

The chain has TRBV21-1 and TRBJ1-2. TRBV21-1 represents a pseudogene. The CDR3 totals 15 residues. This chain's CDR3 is CASSRRETRLMGYTF. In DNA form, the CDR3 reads TGTGCCAGCAGCCGGAGGGAGACCAGGCTGATGGGCTACACCTTC.

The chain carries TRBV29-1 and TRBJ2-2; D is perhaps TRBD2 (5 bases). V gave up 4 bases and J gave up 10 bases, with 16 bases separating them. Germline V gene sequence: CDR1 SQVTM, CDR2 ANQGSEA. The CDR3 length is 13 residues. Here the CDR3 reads CSVGGQPLEELFF. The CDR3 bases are TGCAGCGTTGGAGGGCAGCCGTTAGAGGAGCTGTTTTTT.

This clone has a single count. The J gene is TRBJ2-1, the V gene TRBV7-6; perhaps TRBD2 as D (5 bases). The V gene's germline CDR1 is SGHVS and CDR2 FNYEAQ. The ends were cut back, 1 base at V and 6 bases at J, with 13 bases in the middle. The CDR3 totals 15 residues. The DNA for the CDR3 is TGTGCCAGCAGCTTAGGTACAGCTGGACTCAATGAGCAGTTCTTC. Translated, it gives CASSLGTAGLNEQFF. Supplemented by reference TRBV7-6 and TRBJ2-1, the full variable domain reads GAGVSQSPRYKVTKRGQDVALRCDPISGHVSLYWYRQALGQGPEFLTYFNYEAQQDKSGLPNDRFSAERPEGSISTLTIQRTEQRDSAMYRCASSLGTAGLNEQFFGPGTRLTVL.

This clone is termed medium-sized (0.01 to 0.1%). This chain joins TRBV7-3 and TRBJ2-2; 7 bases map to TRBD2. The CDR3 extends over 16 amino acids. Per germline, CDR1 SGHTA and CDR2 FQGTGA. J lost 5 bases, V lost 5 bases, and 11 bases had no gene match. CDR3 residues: CASSVGLGGLTGELFF. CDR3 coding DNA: TGTGCCAGCAGCGTAGGACTAGGCGGATTGACCGGGGAGCTGTTTTTT.